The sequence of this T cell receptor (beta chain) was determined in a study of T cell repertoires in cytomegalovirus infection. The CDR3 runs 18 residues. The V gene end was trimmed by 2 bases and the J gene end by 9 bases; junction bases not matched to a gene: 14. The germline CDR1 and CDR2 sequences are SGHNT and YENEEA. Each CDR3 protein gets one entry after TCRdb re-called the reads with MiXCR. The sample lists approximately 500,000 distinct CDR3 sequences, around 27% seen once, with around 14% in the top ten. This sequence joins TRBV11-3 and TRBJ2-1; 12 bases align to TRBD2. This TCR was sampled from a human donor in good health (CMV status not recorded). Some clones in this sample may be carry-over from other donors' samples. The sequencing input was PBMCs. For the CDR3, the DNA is TGTGCCAGCAGCTTACGAGGGGGGGCTAGCGGGAGGGCCAGTGAGCAGTTCTTC. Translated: CASSLRGGASGRASEQFF.